This T cell receptor beta chain was recorded in a study of T cells in Graves' hyperthyroidism and ophthalmopathy. From RNA transcripts, TCR beta CDR3 regions were amplified. TCR CDR3 regions were first amplified by RT-PCR with HTBI primers. One entry per CDR3 protein, called by TCRdb with MiXCR from the multiplex PCR reads. The sample includes approximately 640,000 distinct CDR3 sequences, 16% of them seen just once. Over 18 months, lack of ophthalmopathy progression marked Graves' hyperthyroidism as stable. Patients aged 18 to 65 with hyperthyroidism were newly diagnosed, with duration under 2 months. Together with thyroid ultrasound, orbital computed tomography, serum thyroxine and TRAb, clinical symptoms were used for diagnoses. General study points: Among clonotypes expanded in thyroid above 0.001, most were also found in blood.

This clonotype was seen repeatedly, ten times or more. Its antigen is not known. The CDR3 length is 15 residues. The germline V gene has CDR1 DFQATT and CDR2 SNEGSKA (reference sequence). V shed 4 bases, J shed 3 bases, and the junction held 9 bases outside the gene matches. The V gene is TRBV20-1, the J gene TRBJ2-3; 8 nucleotides line up with TRBD2. Input material: blood. This clonotype originated in a woman in her 30s with Graves' hyperthyroidism. The CDR3 sequence is CSAIGSSGRTDTQYF. CDR3 sequence (DNA): TGCAGTGCTATTGGTTCGAGCGGGAGAACAGATACGCAGTATTTT.